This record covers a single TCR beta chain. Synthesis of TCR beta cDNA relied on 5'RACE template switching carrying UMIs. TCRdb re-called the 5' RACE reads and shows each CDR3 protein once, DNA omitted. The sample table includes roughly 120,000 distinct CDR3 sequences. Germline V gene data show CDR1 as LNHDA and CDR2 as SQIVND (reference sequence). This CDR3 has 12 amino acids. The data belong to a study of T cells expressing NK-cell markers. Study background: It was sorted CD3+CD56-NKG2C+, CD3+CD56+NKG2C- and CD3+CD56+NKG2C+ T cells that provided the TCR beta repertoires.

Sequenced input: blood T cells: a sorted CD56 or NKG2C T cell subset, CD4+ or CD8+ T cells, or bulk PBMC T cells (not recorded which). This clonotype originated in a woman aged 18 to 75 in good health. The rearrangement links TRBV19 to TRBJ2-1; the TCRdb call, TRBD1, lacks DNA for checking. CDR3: CASSQDRNEQFF. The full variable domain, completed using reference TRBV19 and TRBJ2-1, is DGGITQSPKYLFRKEGQNVTLSCEQNLNHDAMYWYRQDPGQGLRLIYYSQIVNDFQKGDIAEGYSVSREKKESFPLTVTSAQKNPTAFYLCASSQDRNEQFFGPGTRLTVL.